The 5 T cell receptor beta chains presented below share a single source sample, sequenced in a study of T cell clonality in common variable immunodeficiency. Profiled with immunoSEQ multiplex PCR; TCRdb holds only in-frame clones, not every one. Sampling found about 40,000 clones, none seen once. The sample comprised peripheral blood mononuclear cells. Receptor source: a person between 18 and 69 years old in good health.

There are many counts of this clone. Read data end 3 residues before the CDR3 end; the end is taken from the germline J gene. The V gene is TRBV7-2, the J gene TRBJ1-1; 10 bases agree with TRBD1. The trim removed 5 bases at V and 6 bases at J, leaving 9 bases unmatched. The CDR3 has 15 amino acids. Germline V gives CDR1 SGHTA, CDR2 FQGNSA. Partial CDR3 DNA: TGTGCCAGCAGCGCTCCGGGACAGGGGTTCGCTGAA. Translating it yields CASSAPGQGFAE. The full CDR3 reads CASSAPGQGFAEAFF.

This clone showed up many times. Read data end 3 residues before the CDR3 end; the end is taken from the germline J gene. This chain uses TRBV12-3 or TRBV12-4 with TRBJ1-4, with D uncertain. The V end lost 2 bases, the J end lost 4 bases, and 11 bases lay between the germline ends. The CDR3 covers 15 residues. CDR3: CASSLTDAYNEKLFF. CDR3 DNA (partial): TGTGCCAGCAGTTTAACAGACGCTTATAATGAAAAA.

At least ten counts were recorded for this clone. The missing CDR3 end, 3 residues past where the read stops, is filled in from the germline J gene. The V call is TRBV19, the J call TRBJ1-1; the D is unclear. This CDR3 comprises 13 residues. V was trimmed by 1 base and J by 5 bases, leaving 8 bases between them. Germline lookup yields CDR1 LNHDA and CDR2 SQIVND (reference sequence). CDR3 DNA (partial): TGTGCCAGTAGTATAGGAGAGGCAACTGAA. It translates to CASSIGEATE. The CDR3 reads in full as CASSIGEATEAFF.

The table lists this clone with many counts. CDR3 loop: CSAEAEGNTQYF. CDR3 bases read: TGCAGCGCTGAGGCCGAGGGGAATACG. This chain connects TRBV29-1 to TRBJ2-3, with D perhaps matching TRBD1 or TRBD2 (5 bases each). With the read ending 3 residues before the CDR3 end, the germline J gene is used to fill in that end. Trimming took off 7 bases at V and 7 bases at J, with 15 bases between the two ends. Germline assignment: CDR1 SQVTM and CDR2 ANQGSEA. CDR3 size: 12 residues.

The table lists this clone with many counts. Read coverage stops 3 residues before the CDR3 terminus; the germline J gene supplies the remainder. The chain carries TRBV18 and TRBJ2-7; D remains ambiguous. The length of the CDR3 is 14 residues. The V and J ends lost 3 bases and 2 bases respectively, with 11 bases between them. CDR1 is KGHSH and CDR2 is LQKENI in the germline V gene. The CDR3 protein is CASSPSRSAYEQYF. The sequenced part of the CDR3 DNA is TGTGCCAGCTCACCGTCGAGGTCCGCCTACGAG.